Below, 12 T cell receptor beta chains from the same sample are listed, as sequenced in a study of blood T cell repertoires in COVID-19. Profiled with immunoSEQ multiplex PCR; TCRdb holds only in-frame clones, not every one. The sample shows approximately 440,000 clones, about 90% of them seen only once. The sequenced sample consisted of PBMCs or T cells enriched from blood (not recorded which). These receptors originate from a man aged 18 to 35 who had recovered from COVID-19.

CDR3 protein: CATSATGDADTQYF. The CDR3 region has the DNA TGTGCCACCAGTGCGACAGGTGATGCAGATACGCAGTATTTT. The V and J genes are TRBV24-1 and TRBJ2-3, with D perhaps matching TRBD1 (6 bases). Germline V gene lookup returns CDR1 KGHDR and CDR2 SFDVKD. The ends were cut back, 5 bases at V and 4 bases at J, with 12 bases in the middle. This CDR3 spans 14 amino acids.

The rearrangement links TRBV29-1 to TRBJ1-6, with no clear D. V was cut by 6 bases and J by 0 bases, with 6 bases left in between. This CDR3 is built from 13 residues. Germline CDR1 and CDR2: SQVTM and ANQGSEA. The CDR3 sequence is CSVASSYNSPLHF. The CDR3 DNA follows: TGCAGCGTCGCGAGCTCCTATAATTCACCCCTCCACTTT.

This chain links TRBV5-1 with TRBJ1-2, with D perhaps TRBD1 (6 bases). CDR3 length equals 14 residues. Trimming pared 6 bases from V and 6 bases from J, leaving 18 bases between. Germline loops: CDR1 SGHRS, CDR2 YFSETQ. This chain's CDR3 is CASTDSQGRDGYTF. The DNA of the CDR3 is TGCGCCAGCACCGACTCACAGGGTCGAGATGGCTACACCTTC.

This clone came up once. J is TRBJ2-1 and V is TRBV9; 9 bases are shared with TRBD2. This CDR3 has 14 residues. The trim removed 2 bases at V and 7 bases at J, leaving 4 bases unmatched. The germline gives CDR1 SGDLS, CDR2 YYNGEE. CDR3 DNA: TGTGCCAGCAGCGTTAGCGGGAGTCGTAATGAGCAGTTCTTC. Its protein is CASSVSGSRNEQFF.

V is TRBV7-3 and J is TRBJ2-1; 8 bases map to TRBD2. V dropped 5 bases and J dropped 13; count of bases not matched to a gene: 13. The CDR3 runs 14 residues. The germline gives CDR1 SGHTA, CDR2 FQGTGA. The DNA of the CDR3 is TGTGCCAGCAGCCTCGACCCGAAAGCGGGGGTACAGTTCTTC. This codes for CASSLDPKAGVQFF.

The chain is built from TRBV4-1 and TRBJ2-2; 10 bases map to TRBD2. The CDR3 length is 16 residues. In germline, CDR1 is MGHRA, CDR2 YSYEKL. V gave up 1 base and J gave up 4 bases; unmatched junction bases: 3. CDR3 in amino acids: CASSQGVAGGTGELFF. For the CDR3, the DNA is TGCGCCAGCAGCCAAGGGGTAGCGGGAGGCACCGGGGAGCTGTTTTTT.

Details on this clone: The sample holds other DNA sequences that translate to the same CDR3. The chain links TRBV28 to TRBJ2-7, with D hard to call. The CDR3 extends over 13 amino acids. The V end was cut by 5 bases, the J end by 4 bases, with 12 bases between. CDR1 MDHEN and CDR2 SYDVKM come from the germline V gene. The CDR3 loop reads CASSTPRPYEQYF. DNA for the CDR3: TGTGCCAGCAGTACGCCTAGGCCATACGAGCAGTACTTC.

This clone was counted once. The gene calls are TRBV3-1 (or the pseudogene TRBV3-2) and TRBJ2-1, with 8 bases that match TRBD1. V shed 4 bases and J 4 bases; nucleotides not matched to a gene: 6. The CDR3 length is 15 residues. CDR1 and CDR2 from the germline V gene are LGHDT and YNNKEL (reference sequence). The CDR3: CASSLGQALYNEQFF. The CDR3 coding sequence is TGTGCCAGCAGCCTGGGACAGGCCTTATACAATGAGCAGTTCTTC.

The chain links TRBV30 to TRBJ1-2; D gene uncertain. Deletions cut 0 bases from V and 5 bases from J, with 7 bases between. The CDR3 length is 12 residues. Germline V gene lookup returns CDR1 GTSNPN and CDR2 SVGIG (reference sequence). The CDR3 spells CAWSVISYGYTF. CDR3 nucleotide sequence: TGTGCCTGGAGTGTAATTAGTTATGGCTACACCTTC.

In its sample, this clone was seen once. V and J are TRBV6-2 or TRBV6-3 and TRBJ2-7, with D maybe TRBD2 (5 bases). The CDR3 is 13 residues long. Germline V lookup: CDR1 MNHEY, CDR2 SVGEGT. Trimming took off 2 bases at V and 3 bases at J, with 8 bases between the two ends. The CDR3 sequence: CASSYERLYEQYF. CDR3 nucleotide sequence: TGTGCCAGCAGTTACGAGCGGCTCTACGAGCAGTACTTC.

This clone has just one count. The DNA is omitted, as the CDR3 cannot be located on it reliably, and the CDR3 follows TCRdb's listing. This chain joins TRBV28 and TRBJ1-6. CDR1 MDHEN and CDR2 SYDVKM come from the germline V gene. Ends included, the CDR3 has 15 residues. The CDR3 sequence: CASSSSGVGNSPLHF.

V is TRBV3-1 (or the pseudogene TRBV3-2) and J is TRBJ1-2; perhaps TRBD1 as D (5 bases). Germline V CDR1 and CDR2: LGHDT, YNNKEL (reference sequence). The CDR3 length is 16 residues. V was trimmed by 0 bases and J by 2 bases, leaving 13 bases between them. CDR3 sequence reads: CASSQDGGRGNYGYTF. DNA for the CDR3: TGTGCCAGCAGCCAAGACGGAGGGAGGGGAAACTATGGCTACACCTTC.